This T cell receptor (beta chain) was identified during a study of cytomegalovirus exposure and HLA in healthy donors. General study results and limits: Among TCR sequences, most were rare, though some public TCRs appeared in many donors. The presence/absence work took it that sequencing depth was about the same across donors. Further analysis, carried out later, found HLA-associated TCR beta chains more clonally expanded than equally common other chains.

A remark on this clone: Its target is unknown.

V shed 0 bases and J shed 2 bases, with 8 bases lying between them. The CDR3 is 14 residues long. Germline assignment: CDR1 SGHRS and CDR2 YFSETQ. A multiplex PCR was run with 60 Vbeta primers and 13 Jbeta primers. Produced via immunoSEQ multiplex PCR; TCRdb's table is partial and in-frame only. This sample has 130,000 or so clones; roughly 86% occur once, and the top ten carry roughly 3.2%. The sequenced material came from PBMCs. The receptor's source is a young man in good health and CMV-seropositive. The V gene is TRBV5-1, the J gene TRBJ2-5; TRBD1 is a possible D gene (5 bases). CDR3 amino acids: CASSLGWTQETQYF. Written as DNA, the CDR3 is TGCGCCAGCAGCTTGGGATGGACACAAGAGACCCAGTACTTC.